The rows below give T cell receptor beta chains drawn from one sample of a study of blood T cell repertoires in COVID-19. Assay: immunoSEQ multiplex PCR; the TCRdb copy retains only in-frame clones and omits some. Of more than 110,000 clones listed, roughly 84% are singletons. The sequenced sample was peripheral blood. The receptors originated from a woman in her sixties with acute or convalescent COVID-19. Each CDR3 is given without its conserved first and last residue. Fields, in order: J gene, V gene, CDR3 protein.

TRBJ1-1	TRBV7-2	ASSLPGTTEAF
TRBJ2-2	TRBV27	ASSLNRVANTGELF
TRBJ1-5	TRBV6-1	ASSELTNQPQH
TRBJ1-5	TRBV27	ASSPQVYSNQPQH
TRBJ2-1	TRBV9	ASSEGVEYEQF
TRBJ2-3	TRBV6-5	ASINSGRAGDTQY
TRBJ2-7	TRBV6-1	ASSDSFYEQY
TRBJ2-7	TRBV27	ASSFSSQTYEQY
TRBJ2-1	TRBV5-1	ASSLGTGGVRAVNEQF
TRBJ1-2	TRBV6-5	ASSLRDRGRNGYT